The 27 T cell receptor beta chains listed next were all sequenced from one sample in a study of beta chain features in type 1 diabetes. Broader study findings: Type 1 diabetes patients had TCRB CDR3s that were shorter (moderately but significantly so) in all four CD4+ subsets.

For these TCRs, the target antigens are not known. The investigators reverse transcribed all of the isolated RNA, so they sequenced expressed TCRB transcripts. Clones were sequenced by immunoSEQ multiplex PCR, and TCRdb holds only the in-frame ones, with some missing. The table shows roughly 340,000 clones, with roughly an eighth occurring only once. The sequenced sample consisted of naive CD4+ T cells from blood. These receptors were collected from a woman younger than 30 with type 1 diabetes.

Only a few counts were recorded for this clone. The gene calls are TRBV4-1 and TRBJ2-1; TRBD2 matches 7 bases. With 0 bases clipped from V and 3 bases from J, the junction kept 5 bases outside the gene matches. The CDR3 spans 16 residues. Germline CDR1 and CDR2: MGHRA and YSYEKL. This chain's CDR3 is CASSQDPSGNYNEQFF. In nucleotides, the CDR3 is TGCGCCAGCAGCCAAGATCCCAGCGGGAACTACAATGAGCAGTTCTTC.

The V gene is TRBV16, the J gene TRBJ1-4, with D unresolved. This CDR3 is 14 amino acids long. Between the trimmed V and J ends, which lost 4 bases and 7 bases, there was a span of 13 bases. Germline-derived CDR1 and CDR2 are KGHSY and FQNENV. CDR3 sequence (DNA): TGTGCCAGCAGCCCCCTTGAGAAATCTGAAAAACTGTTTTTT. Protein: CASSPLEKSEKLFF.

This clone was found a few times. The genes are TRBV5-1 and TRBJ2-5; weak D call: TRBD1 (5 bases). Trimming took 0 bases from V and 5 from J, leaving 11 bases between them. The germline CDR1 and CDR2 sequences are SGHRS and YFSETQ. The CDR3 runs to 14 residues. The CDR3 spells CASSLVDIGETQYF. The CDR3, as DNA: TGCGCCAGCAGCTTGGTGGACATAGGCGAGACCCAGTACTTC.

This clone was picked up a small number of times. CDR3 bases: TGCGCCAGCAGCTCCGAGGGGGATTCACCCCTCCACTTT. Translation gives CASSSEGDSPLHF. The chain combines TRBV5-1 with TRBJ1-6, with D possibly being TRBD1 (6 bases). Germline CDR1 and CDR2: SGHRS and YFSETQ. The V gene lost 3 bases and the J gene lost 8 bases, with 9 bases spanning the gap. CDR3 length: 13 amino acids.

This chain joins TRBV2 and TRBJ2-1, with TRBD2 as a possible D gene (5 bases). The V end was cut by 0 bases, the J end by 8 bases, with 14 bases between. CDR3 size: 15 residues. The germline V gene encodes CDR1 SNHLY and CDR2 FYNNEI. CDR3 amino acids: CASSEALPPGDEQFF. The DNA of the CDR3 is TGTGCCAGCAGTGAAGCGCTTCCCCCCGGGGATGAGCAGTTCTTC.

In its sample, this clone was seen a few times. V and J are TRBV23-1 and TRBJ2-1; 14 nucleotides match TRBD2. TRBV23-1 falls under the ORF class, with uncertain function. The CDR3 sequence is 15 residues long. J gave up 6 bases and V 6 bases, and 4 bases lay outside the gene matches. The CDR3 DNA follows: TGCGCCAGCAGGCGACTAGCGGGAGGGCCCAATGAGCAGTTCTTC. Its translation is CASRRLAGGPNEQFF.

This clone was found a few times. The V gene is TRBV27, the J gene TRBJ2-6, with D perhaps TRBD1 (6 bases). CDR1 is MNHEY, CDR2 SMNVEV, per germline (reference sequence). The length of the CDR3 is 13 residues. The V gene lost 8 bases and the J gene lost 4 bases, with 9 bases spanning the gap. The DNA of the CDR3 is TGTGCCAGCGGACAGACAGGGGCCAACGTCCTGACTTTC. Encoded protein: CASGQTGANVLTF.

The rearrangement joins TRBV28 to TRBJ2-7, with D tentatively TRBD2 (5 bases). Per the germline V gene, CDR1 is MDHEN and CDR2 is SYDVKM. CDR3 length: 13 residues. Trimming pared 7 bases from V and 5 bases from J, leaving 15 bases between. The CDR3 protein is CASISVRSDEQYF. In nucleotides, the CDR3 is TGTGCCAGCATTAGCGTCAGGTCTGACGAGCAGTACTTC.

The rearrangement joins TRBV6-5 to TRBJ2-7; 10 positions agree with TRBD1. The CDR3 consists of 13 residues. J was trimmed by 5 bases and V by 6 bases; bases with no gene match: 4. Germline V lookup: CDR1 MNHEY, CDR2 SVGAGI. CDR3 coding DNA: TGTGCCAGCAGGGACAGGGGGGTAAACGAGCAGTACTTC. Translation gives CASRDRGVNEQYF.

In DNA, the CDR3 is TGTGCCACCGTACCGGGACTAGCGGCTGGCGAGCAGTACTTC. It codes for CATVPGLAAGEQYF. The rearrangement joins TRBV18 to TRBJ2-7; the match to TRBD2 covers 11 bases. Germline V gives CDR1 KGHSH, CDR2 LQKENI. The CDR3 runs 14 residues. V shed 10 bases and J 6 bases; nucleotides not matched to a gene: 11.

This clone was recorded a few times. The chain uses TRBV30 and TRBJ1-4, with TRBD1 matching 9 bases. CDR3 length: 13 residues. After removal of 8 bases from V and 5 bases from J, the junction contained 6 bases not matched to a gene. In germline, CDR1 is GTSNPN, CDR2 SVGIG (reference sequence). CDR3 bases: TGTGCCGGGTGGGGGACAGGGAATGAAAAACTGTTTTTT. Protein: CAGWGTGNEKLFF.

The V call is TRBV5-1, the J call TRBJ2-1, with 10 bases lining up with TRBD2. The CDR3 sequence is 16 residues long. Germline assignment: CDR1 SGHRS and CDR2 YFSETQ. The junction had 7 bases not matched to a gene; V was cut back by 4 bases and J by 3 bases. This chain's CDR3 is CASSPRTSGVYNEQFF. The DNA for the CDR3 is TGCGCCAGCAGCCCTCGCACTAGCGGGGTCTACAATGAGCAGTTCTTC. Full variable domain (remainder filled in from reference TRBV5-1 and TRBJ2-1): KAGVTQTPRYLIKTRGQQVTLSCSPISGHRSVSWYQQTPGQGLQFLFEYFSETQRNKGNFPGRFSGRQFSNSRSEMNVSTLELGDSALYLCASSPRTSGVYNEQFFGPGTRLTVL.

This clone has only a few counts. The chain is built from TRBV7-2 and TRBJ2-3, with 8 bases lining up with TRBD1. Germline loops: CDR1 SGHTA, CDR2 FQGNSA. CDR3 size: 14 residues. After removal of 5 bases from V and 2 bases from J, the junction contained 3 bases not matched to a gene. The CDR3 sequence: CASSPGQVTDTQYF. The CDR3 region has the DNA TGTGCCAGCAGCCCGGGACAGGTCACAGATACGCAGTATTTT.

This clone was picked up a small number of times. The gene calls are TRBV11-2 and TRBJ2-1; D might be TRBD2 (6 bases). Germline V CDR1 and CDR2: SGHAT, FQNNGV. V was pared by 5 bases and J by 3 bases, with 17 bases between. CDR3 length equals 16 residues. CDR3 DNA sequence: TGTGCCAGCAGCGACTTAGCGGAGGGGATCTACAATGAGCAGTTCTTC. This encodes CASSDLAEGIYNEQFF.

The genes are TRBV18 and TRBJ1-2; possible D gene TRBD1, 5 bases. From germline, CDR1 is KGHSH and CDR2 LQKENI. V shed 5 bases and J shed 5 bases, with 12 bases lying between them. This CDR3 region has 13 residues. The CDR3 region has the DNA TGTGCCAGCTCAGAAGACAGAATTTATGGCTACACCTTC. It yields the protein CASSEDRIYGYTF.

This clone has only a few counts. The chain joins TRBV30 to TRBJ2-1; a possible D gene is TRBD1 (5 bases). Deletions cut 3 bases from V and 4 bases from J, with 10 bases between. The CDR3 runs to 13 residues. The germline gives CDR1 GTSNPN, CDR2 SVGIG (reference sequence). The chain's CDR3 is CAWRRDSYNEQFF. The CDR3 bases are TGTGCCTGGAGGCGCGACAGTTACAATGAGCAGTTCTTC.

This clone was recorded a few times. The gene calls are TRBV5-4 and TRBJ1-6, with 8 bases lining up with TRBD1. The CDR3 extends over 15 amino acids. J gave up 9 bases and V 1 base, and 6 bases lay outside the gene matches. Germline loops: CDR1 SGHNT, CDR2 YYREEE (reference sequence). CDR3 amino acids: CASSLRTGSSSPLHF. In DNA, the CDR3 is TGTGCCAGCAGCTTGAGGACAGGGTCCTCTTCACCCCTCCACTTT.

In its sample, this clone was seen a few times. V is TRBV7-2 and J is TRBJ1-5; possible D gene TRBD1, 6 bases. The CDR3 spans 14 residues. The germline V gene encodes CDR1 SGHTA and CDR2 FQGNSA. Deletions cut 6 bases from V and 5 bases from J, with 14 bases between. The DNA for the CDR3 is TGTGCCAGCAGTTCCCGACAGGATTATCAGCCCCAGCATTTT. Translation: CASSSRQDYQPQHF.

This clone turned up a few times. The chain uses TRBV10-3 and TRBJ2-7; D may be TRBD1 (5 bases). V was trimmed by 6 bases and J by 4 bases, leaving 10 bases between them. This CDR3 is built from 12 residues. Germline CDR1 reads ENHRY; CDR2 reads SYGVKD. The CDR3 protein is CAIRKTEYEQYF. As DNA, the CDR3 is TGTGCCATCAGAAAGACAGAGTACGAGCAGTACTTC.

In this sample, this clone turned up a few times. The chain combines TRBV5-1 with TRBJ2-2; maybe TRBD1 (6 bases). The CDR3 runs to 15 residues. The V gene's germline CDR1 is SGHRS and CDR2 YFSETQ. The V gene lost 6 bases and the J gene lost 3 bases, with 15 bases spanning the gap. CDR3 residues: CASTHGDKYTGELFF. The CDR3 region has the DNA TGCGCCAGCACCCATGGGGACAAGTACACCGGGGAGCTGTTTTTT.

This clone has just a few counts. The CDR3 region has the DNA TGTGCCAGCAGCGTACGAGCGGGAGGAGAGGAGCAGTTCTTC. Its protein product is CASSVRAGGEEQFF. V gene TRBV9 combines with J gene TRBJ2-1; 9 bases are a match to TRBD2. Germline V CDR1 and CDR2: SGDLS, YYNGEE. V dropped 1 base and J dropped 10; count of bases not matched to a gene: 6. This CDR3 comprises 14 residues.

Only a few counts were recorded for this clone. The chain couples TRBV19 to TRBJ1-5, with a weak D call TRBD1 (6 bases). CDR1 and CDR2 (germline): LNHDA, SQIVND (reference sequence). Trimming shortened V by 7 bases and J by 7 bases, and 17 bases separated the two germline ends. The CDR3 loop spans 14 amino acids. CDR3 in amino acids: CASTATGGAQPQHF. As DNA, the CDR3 is TGTGCCAGTACTGCAACCGGGGGGGCACAGCCCCAGCATTTT.

The sample holds a few counts of this clone. V is TRBV7-9 and J is TRBJ2-5; D unresolved. The CDR3 is 14 amino acids. Germline CDR1 SEHNR, CDR2 FQNEAQ (reference sequence). V shed 1 base and J shed 4 bases, with 10 bases lying between them. The CDR3 region is CASSLESSRETQYF. The CDR3 bases are TGTGCCAGCAGCTTAGAGTCGAGTAGAGAGACCCAGTACTTC.

The sample holds a few counts of this clone. The V gene is TRBV13, the J gene TRBJ2-4, with TRBD2 as a possible D gene (7 bases). The CDR3 length is 15 residues. V gave up 6 bases and J gave up 8 bases, with 20 bases separating them. Germline CDR1 and CDR2: PRHDT and FYEKMQ (reference sequence). This CDR3 is CASRLKRGGRDIQYF. The CDR3 nucleotides are TGTGCCAGCAGACTCAAGAGGGGGGGTAGGGACATTCAGTACTTC.

As concerns this clone: Distinct nucleotide sequences in the sample also encode this CDR3. The chain joins TRBV30 to TRBJ2-7; possibly TRBD2 for D (5 bases). Germline CDR1 reads GTSNPN; CDR2 reads SVGIG (reference sequence). The CDR3 runs 12 residues. V lost 2 bases to trimming and J lost 1 base, with 6 bases between them. CDR3 DNA: TGTGCCTGGAGTCGGGATTCCTACGAGCAGTACTTC. Its protein product is CAWSRDSYEQYF.

There are a few counts of this clone. The chain carries TRBV30 and TRBJ2-3, with D tentatively TRBD2 (6 bases). Looked up from germline, CDR1 is GTSNPN and CDR2 is SVGIG (reference sequence). Trimming cost V 7 bases and J 6 bases, with 17 bases left between them. CDR3 length: 13 amino acids. This chain's CDR3 is CAFSVRSGDTQYF. CDR3 DNA sequence: TGTGCCTTCTCGGTCCGAAGCGGGGATACGCAGTATTTT.

This clone was counted a few times. Its ends do not fully match the called genes, so a read error is possible. The chain combines TRBV5-1 with TRBJ2-7; 8 positions match TRBD1. The germline CDR1 and CDR2 sequences are SGHRS and YFSETQ. The CDR3 has 12 amino acids. For the CDR3, the DNA is TGCGCCAGCAGCTTGGGAGAGGGACAGGTGAATTTC. Translating gives CASSLGEGQVNF.